A selection of T cell receptor beta chains follows, all from one sample in a study of blood T cell repertoires in COVID-19. TCRdb's table, derived via immunoSEQ multiplex PCR, lists solely in-frame clones and lacks some. The data show fewer than 150,000 clones, around 64% seen once. The sample taken for sequencing was peripheral blood. Receptor source: a human donor with acute or convalescent COVID-19. The donor label of this sample is uncertain. The CDR3 runs from the conserved cysteine through the conserved F or W. A D gene is named only where the DNA matches it firmly. Only some rows state a clone size, as once, few, many or a class for expanded clones.

>TRBV24-1|TRBD2|.|TRBJ2-2
CATSDLGTRAGELFF
TGTGCCACCAGTGATCTGGGGACTAGGGCCGGGGAGCTGTTTTTT
>TRBV27|.|.|TRBJ2-1
CASSLLGKQFF
TGTGCCAGCAGTTTACTCGGGAAGCAGTTCTTC
>TRBV5-1|.|.|TRBJ1-2
CASSLSDFYGYTF
TGCGCCAGCAGCTTATCGGACTTCTATGGCTACACCTTC
>TRBV19|.|.|TRBJ2-3
CASRRGTTDTQYF
TGTGCCAGTAGAAGGGGGACCACAGATACGCAGTATTTT
>TRBV11-2|TRBD1|.|TRBJ2-3
CASSLEQGATDTQYF
TGTGCCAGCAGCTTAGAGCAGGGGGCAACAGATACGCAGTATTTT
>TRBV5-6|TRBD1|.|TRBJ2-3
CASSRIRDRATDTQYF
TGTGCCAGCAGCCGAATCCGGGACAGGGCAACAGATACGCAGTATTTT
>TRBV7-6|TRBD1|.|TRBJ2-1
CASSLVAGGAYNEQFF
TGTGCCAGCAGCTTAGTTGCAGGGGGCGCCTACAATGAGCAGTTCTTC
>TRBV24-1|TRBD1|.|TRBJ2-1
CATRDRVYNEQFF
TGTGCCACCAGGGACAGGGTCTACAATGAGCAGTTCTTC
>TRBV7-9|TRBD1|few|TRBJ1-4
CASSTYRGRDREKLFF
TGTGCCAGCAGCACCTACAGGGGGCGCGATAGGGAAAAACTGTTTTTT
>TRBV6-5|.|few|TRBJ1-2
CASSSPRYYGYTF
TGTGCCAGCAGTTCTCCGAGGTACTATGGCTACACCTTC
>TRBV10-2|.|few|TRBJ2-5
CASSLTLYQETQYF
TGCGCCAGCAGCTTGACACTGTACCAAGAGACCCAGTACTTC
>TRBV6-5|.|.|TRBJ1-5
CASTRGNQPQHF
TGTGCCAGCACCCGGGGGAATCAGCCCCAGCATTTT
>TRBV6-5|.|.|TRBJ1-5
CASSYDRWGNQPQHF
TGTGCCAGCAGTTACGACAGGTGGGGAAATCAGCCCCAGCATTTT
>TRBV6-5|TRBD1|once|TRBJ2-7
CASSFRDSPYEQYF
TGTGCCAGCAGTTTCCGGGACAGCCCCTACGAGCAGTACTTC
>TRBV27|.|.|TRBJ1-1
CASSLLRGNTEAFF
TGTGCCAGCAGCCTCCTTAGGGGGAACACTGAAGCTTTCTTT
>TRBV2|TRBD1|.|TRBJ2-5
CASSRQGRQETQYF
TGTGCCAGCAGTAGACAGGGGCGGCAAGAGACCCAGTACTTC
>TRBV9|TRBD1|.|TRBJ1-3
CASSVDRDSSGNTIYF
TGTGCCAGCAGCGTCGACCGGGACAGCTCTGGAAACACCATATATTTT
>TRBV9|.|.|TRBJ2-5
CASSGSLETQYF
TGTGCCAGCAGCGGTAGCCTGGAGACCCAGTACTTC
>TRBV19|TRBD1|.|TRBJ1-2
CASSTGTGVYGYTF
TGTGCCAGTAGTACCGGGACAGGGGTCTATGGCTACACCTTC
>TRBV5-1|TRBD1|many|TRBJ1-1
CASSSGQGSLKAFF
TGCGCCAGCAGCTCGGGACAGGGGAGTCTGAAAGCTTTCTTT
>TRBV14|TRBD1|.|TRBJ1-2
CASSHLQGEGGYTF
TGTGCCAGCAGCCACCTACAGGGGGAGGGTGGCTACACCTTC
>TRBV30|.|many|TRBJ1-6
CAWSRGSDNSPLHF
TGTGCCTGGAGTCGAGGTTCAGATAATTCACCCCTCCACTTT
>TRBV30|.|.|TRBJ1-2
CAWNPRGYYGYTF
TGTGCCTGGAATCCGCGGGGGTACTATGGCTACACCTTC
>TRBV12-3/TRBV12-4|TRBD1|few|TRBJ1-1
CASSLGQGLEAFF
TGTGCCAGCAGTTTGGGACAGGGGCTTGAAGCTTTCTTT
>TRBV5-1|TRBD1|.|TRBJ1-5
CASSFTGGWNQPQHF
TGCGCCAGCAGCTTCACAGGGGGCTGGAATCAGCCCCAGCATTTT
>TRBV7-2|.|.|TRBJ2-3
CASSPVQDTQYF
TGTGCCAGCAGCCCGGTACAGGATACGCAGTATTTT
>TRBV30|.|once|TRBJ1-3
CAWSVGLSSGNTIYF
TGTGCCTGGAGTGTTGGGCTGAGCTCTGGAAACACCATATATTTT
>TRBV5-8|TRBD1|.|TRBJ1-1
CASSTWTGFDNEAFF
TGTGCCAGCAGCACATGGACAGGGTTTGATAATGAAGCTTTCTTT
>TRBV27|.|few|TRBJ1-1
CASSLGGNTEAFF
TGTGCCAGCAGTTTGGGGGGGAACACTGAAGCTTTCTTT
>TRBV13|.|once|TRBJ1-1
CASSLVQGKNTEAFF
TGTGCCAGCAGCTTAGTTCAGGGAAAGAACACTGAAGCTTTCTTT
>TRBV18|TRBD1|few|TRBJ1-4
CASSPGQGEKLFF
TGTGCCAGCTCACCGGGACAGGGCGAAAAACTGTTTTTT
>TRBV28|.|.|TRBJ2-1
CASSRQTGAFNEQFF
TGTGCCAGCAGTCGACAGACAGGAGCTTTCAATGAGCAGTTCTTC
>TRBV5-1|TRBD1|.|TRBJ1-6
CASSFAPGQGGNSPLHF
TGCGCCAGCAGCTTTGCCCCGGGACAGGGCGGGAATTCACCCCTCCACTTT
>TRBV15|.|.|TRBJ2-5
CATSRAGGPQETQYF
TGTGCCACCAGCAGAGCGGGGGGCCCCCAAGAGACCCAGTACTTC
>TRBV28|TRBD2|.|TRBJ2-1
CASSSPYTSGDNEQFF
TGTGCCAGCAGTTCCCCCTATACTAGCGGGGACAATGAGCAGTTCTTC
>TRBV4-2|TRBD1|once|TRBJ1-1
CASSQDQGQGNTEAFF
TGTGCCAGCAGCCAAGATCAGGGACAGGGGAACACTGAAGCTTTCTTT
>TRBV7-9|.|.|TRBJ1-2
CASSFGTFGYTF
TGTGCCAGCAGCTTCGGGACATTTGGCTACACCTTC
>TRBV5-1|.|.|TRBJ1-1
CASSLAVSGNTEAFF
TGCGCCAGCAGCCTGGCGGTGTCAGGGAACACTGAAGCTTTCTTT
>TRBV3-1/TRBV3-2|TRBD1|.|TRBJ1-5
CASSQGYRGSNQPQHF
TGTGCCAGCAGCCAAGGGTACAGGGGGAGCAATCAGCCCCAGCATTTT
>TRBV5-1|.|few|TRBJ1-1
CASSLRGGTEAFF
TGCGCCAGCAGCCTTCGGGGAGGCACTGAAGCTTTCTTT
>TRBV27|TRBD1|.|TRBJ2-7
CASSFRRDSAEQYF
TGTGCCAGCAGTTTCCGAAGGGACAGCGCCGAGCAGTACTTC
>TRBV3-1/TRBV3-2|TRBD2|.|TRBJ2-1
CASSQDWLAGGGNEQFF
TGTGCCAGCAGCCAAGATTGGCTAGCGGGGGGAGGGAATGAGCAGTTCTTC
>TRBV2|.|few|TRBJ2-2
CASSQGSFGELFF
TGTGCCAGCAGCCAGGGGTCTTTCGGGGAGCTGTTTTTT
>TRBV7-6|.|.|TRBJ2-1
CASSLVSSGSYNEQFF
TGTGCCAGCAGCTTAGTGAGCAGCGGGTCCTACAATGAGCAGTTCTTC
>TRBV4-1|.|.|TRBJ1-2
CASSQVASTNYGYTF
TGCGCCAGCAGCCAAGTAGCCAGTACTAACTATGGCTACACCTTC
>TRBV3-1/TRBV3-2|TRBD1|.|TRBJ2-2
CASSHAGTGTGELFF
TGTGCCAGCAGCCACGCCGGGACAGGGACCGGGGAGCTGTTTTTT
>TRBV5-1|.|.|TRBJ2-7
CASNKGPAGQGYEQYF
TGCGCCAGCAACAAAGGACCAGCAGGGCAGGGCTACGAGCAGTACTTC
>TRBV2|.|.|TRBJ2-7
CASSEQGQTYEQYF
TGTGCCAGCAGTGAACAGGGACAAACCTACGAGCAGTACTTC
>TRBV7-2|TRBD2|.|TRBJ2-5
CASSLQLGLAQETQYF
TGTGCCAGCAGCTTGCAGCTGGGACTAGCGCAGGAGACCCAGTACTTC
>TRBV7-2|.|.|TRBJ1-1
CASSLLRGNAFF
TGTGCCAGCAGCTTACTACGGGGGAACGCTTTCTTT
>TRBV7-9|.|.|TRBJ2-4
CASSLGGGLEDKNIQYF
TGTGCCAGCAGCTTAGGAGGGGGTCTTGAGGACAAAAACATTCAGTACTTC
>TRBV6-1|TRBD1|.|TRBJ1-5
CASSDRGQRFSNQPQHF
TGTGCCAGCAGTGATCGGGGACAGAGGTTCTCCAATCAGCCCCAGCATTTT
>TRBV5-6|.|once|TRBJ2-5
CASSLTGMETQYF
TGTGCCAGCAGCTTGACAGGAATGGAGACCCAGTACTTC